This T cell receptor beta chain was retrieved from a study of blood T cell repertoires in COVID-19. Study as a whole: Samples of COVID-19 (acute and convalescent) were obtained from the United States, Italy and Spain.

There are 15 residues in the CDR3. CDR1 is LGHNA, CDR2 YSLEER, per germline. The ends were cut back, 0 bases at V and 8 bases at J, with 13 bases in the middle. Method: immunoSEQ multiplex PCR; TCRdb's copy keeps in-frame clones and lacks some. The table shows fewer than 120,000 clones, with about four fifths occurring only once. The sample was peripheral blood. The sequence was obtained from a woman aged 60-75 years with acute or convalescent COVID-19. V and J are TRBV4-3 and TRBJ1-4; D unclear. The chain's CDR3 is CASSQDSGPREKLFF. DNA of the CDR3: TGCGCCAGCAGCCAAGATAGCGGCCCCCGGGAAAAACTGTTTTTT.